This TCR beta chain was sequenced in a study of cytomegalovirus exposure and HLA in healthy donors. The overall study: As an earlier analysis found, about 190 million T cells yielded 117 million unique TCR beta sequences. Study results and limitations: In the analysis, some V segments, TRBV6-2 and TRBV6-3 included, were excluded as indistinguishable. There were reportedly fewer N-insertions in an Asian-associated ancestry cluster than the roughly 680-donor mean, in a later analysis.

This clone was observed a single time. Its antigen is as yet unknown. Looked up from germline, CDR1 is KGHSH and CDR2 is LQKENI. There are 14 residues in the CDR3. V was trimmed by 3 bases and J by 4 bases, leaving 10 bases between them. Primers for the PCR totalled 60 Vbeta and 13 Jbeta. Sequencing used immunoSEQ multiplex PCR; TCRdb keeps in-frame clones, though not all of them. The sample holds about 160,000 clones; about 80% are singletons and the top ten take approximately 9.8%. The receptor comes from a man aged 18-30 years in good health and CMV-seropositive. Sequenced sample: PBMCs. The V call is TRBV18, the J call TRBJ1-5, with a tentative D call TRBD1 (6 bases). The CDR3 sequence: CASSPGQGNQPQHF. The CDR3 DNA sequence: TGTGCCAGCTCACCCGGCCAGGGGAATCAGCCCCAGCATTTT.